This entry concerns a single T cell receptor beta chain. It lacks a known antigen. Qualities for individual bases were not recorded, and no much larger clone is one base off. Library construction relied on the immunoSEQ multiplex PCR assay. What TCRdb holds here is the immuneACCESS table cut down to in-frame rearrangements. Part of the clones is not present; checked against another copy, under half of the missing clones reflect an unresolved V gene, and the others are unexplained. In all, the sample holds more than 20,000 clones, and roughly 93% of those were seen once. 13% of the sample belongs to the ten largest clones. This specimen belongs to a study of control samples from healthy donors and cancer patients (dated by TCRdb to 2020 to 2021). Its CDR3 holds 14 amino acids, cysteine through phenylalanine. The DNA shown is the 42-base CDR3, in frame from base 1. After removal of 6 bases from V and 2 bases from J, the junction retains 4 bases not matched to a gene. Via the germline V gene, CDR1 is SNHLY and CDR2 FYNNEI.

Sequencing was performed on PBMCs. This sequence uses TRBV2 and TRBJ2-3; 8 bases in between match TRBD1. The sequence was obtained from a man aged 45-65 years with lung cancer. The DNA reads TGTGCCAGCAGGACAGGGGAACCCACAGATACGCAGTATTTT. Its amino acids are CASRTGEPTDTQYF.